Given below is one T cell receptor (beta chain) in context. Its antigen remains unknown. Isolated RNA was reverse transcribed in full, so expressed TCRB transcripts were sequenced. TCRdb's copy holds only in-frame clones and misses some; the assay was immunoSEQ multiplex PCR. In the table there are approximately 46,000 clones, roughly 48% of which are singletons. The V gene lost 8 bases and the J gene lost 0 bases, with 16 bases spanning the gap. This CDR3 spans 15 amino acids. CDR1 is SNHLY, CDR2 FYNNEI, per germline. These data belong to a study of beta chain features in type 1 diabetes. Study observations and caveats: In every one of the four CD4+ subsets, TCRB CDR3s were moderately but significantly shorter in Type 1 diabetes patients.

V gene TRBV2 combines with J gene TRBJ1-2; D ambiguous. The source is a man aged 25-45 years with type 1 diabetes. Sequencing was carried out using stem cell memory CD4+ T cells from blood. The CDR3 protein is CASSFLLGANYGYTF. The CDR3 DNA reads TGTGCCAGCTCCTTCCTGCTGGGAGCTAACTATGGCTACACCTTC.